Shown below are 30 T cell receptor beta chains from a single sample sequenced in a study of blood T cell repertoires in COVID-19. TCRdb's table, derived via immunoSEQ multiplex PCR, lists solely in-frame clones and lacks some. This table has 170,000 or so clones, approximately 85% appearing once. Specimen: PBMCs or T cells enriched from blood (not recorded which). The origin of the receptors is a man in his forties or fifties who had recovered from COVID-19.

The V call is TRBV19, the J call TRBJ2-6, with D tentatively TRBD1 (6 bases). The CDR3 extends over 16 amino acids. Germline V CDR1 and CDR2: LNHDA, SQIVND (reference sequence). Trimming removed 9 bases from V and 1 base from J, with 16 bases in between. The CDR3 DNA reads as TGTGCCAGCAAAATGGACAGTTTATCTGGGGCCAACGTCCTGACTTTC. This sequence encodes CASKMDSLSGANVLTF.

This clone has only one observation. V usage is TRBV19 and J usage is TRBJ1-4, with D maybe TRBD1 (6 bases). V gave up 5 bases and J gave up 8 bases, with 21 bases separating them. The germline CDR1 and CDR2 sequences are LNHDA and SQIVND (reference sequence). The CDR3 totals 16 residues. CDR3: CASSPSSGGAWEKLFF. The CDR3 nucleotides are TGTGCCAGTAGTCCCTCCTCCGGGGGGGCCTGGGAAAAACTGTTTTTT.

The CDR3 loop reads CATSLTPYGTGNYGYTF. CDR3 sequence (DNA): TGTGCCACCAGCCTAACTCCTTATGGGACAGGGAACTATGGCTACACCTTC. The V call is TRBV15, the J call TRBJ1-2; 9 positions match TRBD1. The J segment lost 2 bases and the V segment lost 5 bases, leaving 12 bases of the junction unmatched. CDR1 is LNHNV and CDR2 is YYDKDF in the germline V gene (reference sequence). This CDR3 contains 17 residues.

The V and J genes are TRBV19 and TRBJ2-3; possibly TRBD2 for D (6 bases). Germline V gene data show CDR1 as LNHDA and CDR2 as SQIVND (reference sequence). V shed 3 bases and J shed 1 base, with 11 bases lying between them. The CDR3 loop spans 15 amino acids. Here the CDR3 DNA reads TGTGCCAGTAGTATTGTGGGGGGAGGCACAGATACGCAGTATTTT. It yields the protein CASSIVGGGTDTQYF.

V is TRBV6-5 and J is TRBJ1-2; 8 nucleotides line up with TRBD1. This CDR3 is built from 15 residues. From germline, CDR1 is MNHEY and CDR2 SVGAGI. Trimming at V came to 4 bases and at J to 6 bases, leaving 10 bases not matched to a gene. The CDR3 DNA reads TGTGCCAGCAGTTCCCAGTGGGCAGGGGGCGATGGCTACACCTTC. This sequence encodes CASSSQWAGGDGYTF.

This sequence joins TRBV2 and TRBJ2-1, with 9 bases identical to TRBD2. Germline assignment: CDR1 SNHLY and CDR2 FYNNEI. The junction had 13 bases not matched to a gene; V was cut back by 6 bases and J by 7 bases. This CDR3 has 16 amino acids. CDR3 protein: CASRRLTAGGRNEQFF. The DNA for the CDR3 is TGTGCCAGCAGGCGTCTGACGGCGGGAGGGCGGAATGAGCAGTTCTTC.

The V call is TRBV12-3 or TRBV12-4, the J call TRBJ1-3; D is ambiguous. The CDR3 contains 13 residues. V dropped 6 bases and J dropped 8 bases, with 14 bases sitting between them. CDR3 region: CASSPGGGHTIYF. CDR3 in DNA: TGTGCCAGCAGCCCGGGCGGAGGACACACCATATATTTT.

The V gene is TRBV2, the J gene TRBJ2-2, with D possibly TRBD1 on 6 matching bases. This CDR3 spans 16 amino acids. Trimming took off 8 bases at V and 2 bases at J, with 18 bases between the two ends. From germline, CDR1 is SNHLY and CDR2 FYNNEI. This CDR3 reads CASSKRRTVNTGELFF. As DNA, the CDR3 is TGTGCCAGCTCGAAAAGGAGGACAGTCAACACCGGGGAGCTGTTTTTT.

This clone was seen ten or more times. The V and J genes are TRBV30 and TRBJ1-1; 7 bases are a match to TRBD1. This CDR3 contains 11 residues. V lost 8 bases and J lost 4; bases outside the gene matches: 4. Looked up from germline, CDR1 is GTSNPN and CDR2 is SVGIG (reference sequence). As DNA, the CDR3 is TGTGCCAACAGGGGTACCACTGAAGCTTTCTTT. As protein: CANRGTTEAFF.

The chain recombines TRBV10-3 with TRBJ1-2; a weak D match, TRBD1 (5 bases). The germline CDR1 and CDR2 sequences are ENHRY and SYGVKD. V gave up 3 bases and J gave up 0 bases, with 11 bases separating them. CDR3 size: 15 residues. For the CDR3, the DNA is TGTGCCATCAGTGAACCCAGGGCCACTAACTATGGCTACACCTTC. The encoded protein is CAISEPRATNYGYTF.

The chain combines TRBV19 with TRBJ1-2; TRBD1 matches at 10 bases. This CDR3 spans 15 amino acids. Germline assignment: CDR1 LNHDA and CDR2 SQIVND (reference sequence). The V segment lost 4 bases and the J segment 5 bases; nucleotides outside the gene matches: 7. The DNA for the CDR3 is TGTGCCAGTAGTACCCGGGACAGGGGAGAGTATGGCTACACCTTC. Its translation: CASSTRDRGEYGYTF.

The CDR3 sequence: CASSAQATGPGTDTQYF. CDR3 DNA: TGTGCCAGCAGCGCCCAAGCGACAGGGCCTGGCACAGATACGCAGTATTTT. The chain is built from TRBV9 and TRBJ2-3; 7 bases are a match to TRBD1. Germline V gives CDR1 SGDLS, CDR2 YYNGEE. V shed 3 bases and J 1 base; nucleotides not matched to a gene: 11. The CDR3 runs 17 residues.

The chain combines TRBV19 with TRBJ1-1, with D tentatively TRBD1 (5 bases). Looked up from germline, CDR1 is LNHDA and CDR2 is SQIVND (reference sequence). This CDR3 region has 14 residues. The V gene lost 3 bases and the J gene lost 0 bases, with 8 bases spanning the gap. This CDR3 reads CASSIGGMNTEAFF. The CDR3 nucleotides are TGTGCCAGTAGTATCGGGGGGATGAACACTGAAGCTTTCTTT.

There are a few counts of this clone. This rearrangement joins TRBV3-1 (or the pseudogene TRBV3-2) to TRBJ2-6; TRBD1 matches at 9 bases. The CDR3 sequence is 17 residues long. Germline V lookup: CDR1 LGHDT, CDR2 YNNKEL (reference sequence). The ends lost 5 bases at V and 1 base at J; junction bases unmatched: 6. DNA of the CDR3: TGTGCCAGCAGCTTGGGACAGGGCTCATCTGGGGCCAACGTCCTGACTTTC. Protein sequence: CASSLGQGSSGANVLTF.

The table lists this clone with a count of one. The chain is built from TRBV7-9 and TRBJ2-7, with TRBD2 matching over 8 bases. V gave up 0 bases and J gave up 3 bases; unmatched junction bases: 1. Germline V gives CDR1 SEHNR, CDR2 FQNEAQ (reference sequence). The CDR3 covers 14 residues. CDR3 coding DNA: TGTGCCAGCAGCTTAGCCGGGGGGGTCTACGAGCAGTACTTC. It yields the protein CASSLAGGVYEQYF. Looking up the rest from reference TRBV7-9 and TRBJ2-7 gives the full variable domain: DTGVSQNPRHKITKRGQNVTFRCDPISEHNRLYWYRQTLGQGPEFLTYFQNEAQLEKSRLLSDRFSAERPKGSFSTLEIQRTEQGDSAMYLCASSLAGGVYEQYFGPGTRLTVT.

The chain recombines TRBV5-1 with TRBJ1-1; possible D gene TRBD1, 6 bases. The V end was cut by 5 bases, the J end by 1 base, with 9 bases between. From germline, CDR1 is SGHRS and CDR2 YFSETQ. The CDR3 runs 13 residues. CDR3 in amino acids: CASRGGENTEAFF. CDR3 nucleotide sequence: TGCGCCAGCAGAGGGGGGGAGAACACTGAAGCTTTCTTT.

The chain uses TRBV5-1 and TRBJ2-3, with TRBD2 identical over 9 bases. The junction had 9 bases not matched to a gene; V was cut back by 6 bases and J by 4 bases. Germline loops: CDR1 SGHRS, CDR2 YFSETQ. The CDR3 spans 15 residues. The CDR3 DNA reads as TGCGCCAGCATAGGTACAGCGGGAGGAGCAGATACGCAGTATTTT. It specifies CASIGTAGGADTQYF.

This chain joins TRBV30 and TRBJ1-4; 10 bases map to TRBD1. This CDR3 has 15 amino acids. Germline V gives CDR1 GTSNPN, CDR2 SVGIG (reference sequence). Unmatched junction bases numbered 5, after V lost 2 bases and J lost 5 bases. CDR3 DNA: TGTGCCTGGAGTCCTCTGGGACAGGGGAATGAAAAACTGTTTTTT. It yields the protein CAWSPLGQGNEKLFF.

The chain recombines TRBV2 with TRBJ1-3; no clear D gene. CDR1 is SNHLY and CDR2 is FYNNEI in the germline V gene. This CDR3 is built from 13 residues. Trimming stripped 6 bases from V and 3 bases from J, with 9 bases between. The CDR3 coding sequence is TGTGCCAGCAGCCCCGGTCTTGGAAACACCATATATTTT. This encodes CASSPGLGNTIYF.

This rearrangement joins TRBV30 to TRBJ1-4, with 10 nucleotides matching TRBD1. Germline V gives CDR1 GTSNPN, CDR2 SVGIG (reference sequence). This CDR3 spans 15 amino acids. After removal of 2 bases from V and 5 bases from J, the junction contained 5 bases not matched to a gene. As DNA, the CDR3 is TGTGCCTGGAGTAGGGACAGGGGCCTCAATGAAAAACTGTTTTTT. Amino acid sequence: CAWSRDRGLNEKLFF.

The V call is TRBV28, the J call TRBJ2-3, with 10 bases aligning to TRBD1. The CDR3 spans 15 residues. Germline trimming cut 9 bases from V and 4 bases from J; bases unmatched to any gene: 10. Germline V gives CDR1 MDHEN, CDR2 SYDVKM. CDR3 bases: TGTGCCAGTGCTAGGACAGGGGGTGGGCCAGATACGCAGTATTTT. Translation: CASARTGGGPDTQYF.

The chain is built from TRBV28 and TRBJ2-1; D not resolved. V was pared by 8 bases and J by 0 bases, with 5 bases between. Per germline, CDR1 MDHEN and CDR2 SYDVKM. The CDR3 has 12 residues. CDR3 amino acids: CASVDSYNEQFF. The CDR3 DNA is TGTGCCAGCGTAGACTCCTACAATGAGCAGTTCTTC.

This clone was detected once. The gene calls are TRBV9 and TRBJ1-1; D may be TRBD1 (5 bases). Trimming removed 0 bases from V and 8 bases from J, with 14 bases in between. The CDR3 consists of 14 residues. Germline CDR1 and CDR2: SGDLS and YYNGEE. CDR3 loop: CASSVEGAEGEAFF. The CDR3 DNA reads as TGTGCCAGCAGCGTAGAAGGGGCGGAGGGGGAAGCTTTCTTT.

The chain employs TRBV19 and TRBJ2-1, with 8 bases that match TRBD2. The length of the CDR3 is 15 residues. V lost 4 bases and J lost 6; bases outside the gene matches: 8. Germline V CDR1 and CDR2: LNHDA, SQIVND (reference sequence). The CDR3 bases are TGTGCCAGTAGTAGAGACGGGACTAGGGGCAATGAGCAGTTCTTC. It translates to CASSRDGTRGNEQFF. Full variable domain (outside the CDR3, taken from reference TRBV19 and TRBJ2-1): DGGITQSPKYLFRKEGQNVTLSCEQNLNHDAMYWYRQDPGQGLRLIYYSQIVNDFQKGDIAEGYSVSREKKESFPLTVTSAQKNPTAFYLCASSRDGTRGNEQFFGPGTRLTVL.

CDR3 nucleotides: TGTGCCAGCAGCCTGGGACAGGAGGAAAAACTGTTTTTT. Amino acid sequence: CASSLGQEEKLFF. This chain links TRBV5-8 with TRBJ1-4; 8 bases match TRBD1. Germline CDR1 reads SGHTS; CDR2 reads YDEGEE. The junction had 4 bases not matched to a gene; V was cut back by 4 bases and J by 8 bases. CDR3 length: 13 residues.

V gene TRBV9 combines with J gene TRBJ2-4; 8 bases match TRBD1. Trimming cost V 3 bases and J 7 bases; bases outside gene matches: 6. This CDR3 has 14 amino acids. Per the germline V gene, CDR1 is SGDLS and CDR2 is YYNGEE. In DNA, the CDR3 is TGTGCCAGCAGCGGACGACAGGGGAAGAACATTCAGTACTTC. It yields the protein CASSGRQGKNIQYF.

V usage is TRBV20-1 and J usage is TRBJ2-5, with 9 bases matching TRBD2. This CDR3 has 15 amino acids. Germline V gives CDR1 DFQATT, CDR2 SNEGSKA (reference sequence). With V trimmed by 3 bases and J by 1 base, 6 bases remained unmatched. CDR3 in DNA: TGCAGTGCTAGTATATCTAGCGGGACCCAAGAGACCCAGTACTTC. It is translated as CSASISSGTQETQYF.

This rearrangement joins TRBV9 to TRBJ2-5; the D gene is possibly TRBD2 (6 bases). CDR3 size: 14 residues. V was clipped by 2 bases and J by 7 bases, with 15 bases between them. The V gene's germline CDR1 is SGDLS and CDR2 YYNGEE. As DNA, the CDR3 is TGTGCCAGCAGCGTCGGGGACTCTCGGGGGACCCAGTACTTC. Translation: CASSVGDSRGTQYF.

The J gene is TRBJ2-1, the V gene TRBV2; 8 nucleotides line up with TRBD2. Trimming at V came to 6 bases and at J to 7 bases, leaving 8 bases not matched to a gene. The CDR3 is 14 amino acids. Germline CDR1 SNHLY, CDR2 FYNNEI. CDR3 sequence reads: CASRTGTSSNEQFF. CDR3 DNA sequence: TGTGCCAGCAGAACCGGGACTAGTTCTAATGAGCAGTTCTTC.

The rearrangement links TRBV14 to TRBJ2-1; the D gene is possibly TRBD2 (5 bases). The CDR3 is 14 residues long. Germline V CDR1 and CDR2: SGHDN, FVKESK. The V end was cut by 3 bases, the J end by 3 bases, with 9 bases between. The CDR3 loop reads CASSHDGNYNEQFF. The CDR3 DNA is TGTGCCAGCAGCCATGACGGGAACTACAATGAGCAGTTCTTC. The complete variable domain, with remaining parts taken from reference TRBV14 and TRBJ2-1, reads EAGVTQFPSHSVIEKGQTVTLRCDPISGHDNLYWYRRVMGKEIKFLLHFVKESKQDESGMPNNRFLAERTGGTYSTLKVQPAELEDSGVYFCASSHDGNYNEQFFGPGTRLTVL.